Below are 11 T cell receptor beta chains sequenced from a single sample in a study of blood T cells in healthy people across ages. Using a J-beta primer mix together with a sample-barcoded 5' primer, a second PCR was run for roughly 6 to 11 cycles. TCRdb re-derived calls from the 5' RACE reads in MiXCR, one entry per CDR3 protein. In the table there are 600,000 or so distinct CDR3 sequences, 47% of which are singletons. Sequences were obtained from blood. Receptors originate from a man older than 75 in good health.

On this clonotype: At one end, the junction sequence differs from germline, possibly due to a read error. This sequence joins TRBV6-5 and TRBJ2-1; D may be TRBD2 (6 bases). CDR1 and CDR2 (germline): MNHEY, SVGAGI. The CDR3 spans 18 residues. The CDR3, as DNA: TGTGCCAGCAGTTACTCTCCCGGCGGGAAGGGGTCCTGCAATGAGCAGTTCTTC. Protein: CASSYSPGGKGSCNEQFF.

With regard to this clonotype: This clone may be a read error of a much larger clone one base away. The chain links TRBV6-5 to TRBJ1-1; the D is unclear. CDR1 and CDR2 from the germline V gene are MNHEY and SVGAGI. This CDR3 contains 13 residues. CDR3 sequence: CVSRTGPYTEAFF. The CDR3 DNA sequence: TGTGTCAGCAGAACCGGGCCCTACACTGAAGCTTTCTTT.

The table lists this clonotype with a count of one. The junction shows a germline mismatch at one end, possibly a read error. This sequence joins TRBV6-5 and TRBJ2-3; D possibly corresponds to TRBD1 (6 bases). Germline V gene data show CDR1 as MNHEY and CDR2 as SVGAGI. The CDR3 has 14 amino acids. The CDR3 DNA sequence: TGTGCCAGCAGGGTCCCAGGGGACGCAGATACGCGGTATTTT. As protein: CASRVPGDADTRYF.

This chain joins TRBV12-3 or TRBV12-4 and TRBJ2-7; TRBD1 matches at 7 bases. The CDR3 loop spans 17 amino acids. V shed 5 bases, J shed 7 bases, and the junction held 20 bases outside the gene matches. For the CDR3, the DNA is TGTGCCAGCAGTCGACAGGGAAATAATAGGGGTTGGGGGGAGCAGTACTTC. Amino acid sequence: CASSRQGNNRGWGEQYF.

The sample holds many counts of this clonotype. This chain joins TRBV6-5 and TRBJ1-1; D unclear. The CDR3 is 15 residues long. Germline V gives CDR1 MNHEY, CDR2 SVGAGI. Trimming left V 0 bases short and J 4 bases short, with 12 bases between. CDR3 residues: CASSYSMFSPTEAFF. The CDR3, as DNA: TGTGCCAGCAGTTACTCGATGTTCAGCCCCACTGAAGCTTTCTTT.

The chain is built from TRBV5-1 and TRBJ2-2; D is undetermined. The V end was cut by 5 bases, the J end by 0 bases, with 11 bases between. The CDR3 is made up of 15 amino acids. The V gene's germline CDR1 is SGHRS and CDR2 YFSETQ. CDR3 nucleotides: TGCGCCAGCAGTACGGGCGGTTCGAACACCGGGGAGCTGTTTTTT. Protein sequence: CASSTGGSNTGELFF.

CDR3 protein: CSARAGIGYGYTF. CDR3 sequence (DNA): TGCAGTGCTAGAGCAGGGATCGGCTATGGCTACACCTTC. The V gene is TRBV20-1, the J gene TRBJ1-2, with D tentatively TRBD1 (5 bases). Germline V gene data show CDR1 as DFQATT and CDR2 as SNEGSKA (reference sequence). V was trimmed by 1 base and J by 4 bases, leaving 10 bases between them. The CDR3 has 13 residues.

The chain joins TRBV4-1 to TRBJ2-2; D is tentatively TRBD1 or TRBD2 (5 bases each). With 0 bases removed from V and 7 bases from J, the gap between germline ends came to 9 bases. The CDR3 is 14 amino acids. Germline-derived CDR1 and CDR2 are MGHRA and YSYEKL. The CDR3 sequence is CASSQDRAGGELFF. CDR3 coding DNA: TGCGCCAGCAGCCAAGACAGGGCGGGCGGGGAGCTGTTTTTT.

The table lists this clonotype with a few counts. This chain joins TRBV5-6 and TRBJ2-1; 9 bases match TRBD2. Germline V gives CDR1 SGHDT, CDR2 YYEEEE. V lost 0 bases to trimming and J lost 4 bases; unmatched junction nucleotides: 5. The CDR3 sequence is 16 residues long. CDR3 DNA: TGTGCCAGCAGCTTGGCCGGGACTAGCATATACAATGAGCAGTTCTTC. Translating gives CASSLAGTSIYNEQFF. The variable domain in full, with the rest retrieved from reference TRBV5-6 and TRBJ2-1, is DAGVTQSPTHLIKTRGQQVTLRCSPKSGHDTVSWYQQALGQGPQFIFQYYEEEERQRGNFPDRFSGHQFPNYSSELNVNALLLGDSALYLCASSLAGTSIYNEQFFGPGTRLTVL.

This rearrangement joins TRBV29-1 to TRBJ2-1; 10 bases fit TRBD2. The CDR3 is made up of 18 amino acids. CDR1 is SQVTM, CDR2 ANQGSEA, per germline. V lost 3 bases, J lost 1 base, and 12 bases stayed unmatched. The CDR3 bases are TGCAGCGTTGAGGGGGGGCTAGTAGCGGGAGGTTCCTACAATGAGCAGTTCTTC. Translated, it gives CSVEGGLVAGGSYNEQFF.

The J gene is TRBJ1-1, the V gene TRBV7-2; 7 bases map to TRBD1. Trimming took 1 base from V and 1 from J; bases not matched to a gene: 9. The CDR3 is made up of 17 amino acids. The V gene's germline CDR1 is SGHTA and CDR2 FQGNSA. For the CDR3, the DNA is TGTGCCAGCAGCTTAGTCCACCTGGAGGGGGCGAACACTGAAGCTTTCTTT. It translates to CASSLVHLEGANTEAFF. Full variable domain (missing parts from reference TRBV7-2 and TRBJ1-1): GAGVSQSPSNKVTEKGKDVELRCDPISGHTALYWYRQSLGQGLEFLIYFQGNSAPDKSGLPSDRFSAERTGGSVSTLTIQRTQQEDSAVYLCASSLVHLEGANTEAFFGQGTRLTVV.